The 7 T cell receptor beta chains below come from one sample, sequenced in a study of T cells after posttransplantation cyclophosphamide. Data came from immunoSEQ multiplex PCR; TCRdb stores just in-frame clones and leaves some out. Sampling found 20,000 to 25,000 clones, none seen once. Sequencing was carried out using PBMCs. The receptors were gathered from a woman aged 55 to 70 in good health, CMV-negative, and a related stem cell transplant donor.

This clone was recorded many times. CDR3 loop: CASRQGAAEAFF. CDR3 coding DNA: TGTGCCAGCAGACAGGGGGCCGCTGAAGCTTTCTTT. This chain connects TRBV6-5 to TRBJ1-1, with 9 bases matching TRBD1. CDR3 length: 12 amino acids. The V segment lost 6 bases and the J segment 6 bases; nucleotides outside the gene matches: 2. In germline, CDR1 is MNHEY, CDR2 SVGAGI.

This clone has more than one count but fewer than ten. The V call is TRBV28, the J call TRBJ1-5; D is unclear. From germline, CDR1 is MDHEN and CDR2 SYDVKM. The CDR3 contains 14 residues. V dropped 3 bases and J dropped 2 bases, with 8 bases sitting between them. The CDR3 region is CASSFGVGNQPQHF. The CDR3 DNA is TGTGCCAGCAGTTTCGGGGTGGGCAATCAGCCCCAGCATTTT. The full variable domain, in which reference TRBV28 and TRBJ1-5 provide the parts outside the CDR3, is DVKVTQSSRYLVKRTGEKVFLECVQDMDHENMFWYRQDPGLGLRLIYFSYDVKMKEKGDIPEGYSVSREKKERFSLILESASTNQTSMYLCASSFGVGNQPQHFGDGTRLSIL.

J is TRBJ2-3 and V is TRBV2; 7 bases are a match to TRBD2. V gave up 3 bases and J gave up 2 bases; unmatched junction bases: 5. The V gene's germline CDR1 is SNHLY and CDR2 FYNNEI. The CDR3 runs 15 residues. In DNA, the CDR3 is TGTGCCAGCAGTGATCCCCTAGCGGTCACAGATACGCAGTATTTT. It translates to CASSDPLAVTDTQYF.

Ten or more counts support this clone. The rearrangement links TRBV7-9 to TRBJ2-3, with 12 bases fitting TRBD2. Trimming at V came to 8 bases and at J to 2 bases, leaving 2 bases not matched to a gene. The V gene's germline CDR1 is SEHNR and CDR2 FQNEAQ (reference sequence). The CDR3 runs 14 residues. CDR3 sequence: CASGLAGLTDTQYF. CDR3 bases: TGTGCCAGCGGACTAGCGGGGCTCACAGATACGCAGTATTTT.

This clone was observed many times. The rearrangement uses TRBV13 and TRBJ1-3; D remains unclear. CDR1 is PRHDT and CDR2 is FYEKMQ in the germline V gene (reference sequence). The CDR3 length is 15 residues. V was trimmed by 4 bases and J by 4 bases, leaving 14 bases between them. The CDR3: CASSSTSSLGNTIYF. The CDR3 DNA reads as TGTGCCAGCAGCTCCACCAGTTCTTTAGGAAACACCATATATTTT.

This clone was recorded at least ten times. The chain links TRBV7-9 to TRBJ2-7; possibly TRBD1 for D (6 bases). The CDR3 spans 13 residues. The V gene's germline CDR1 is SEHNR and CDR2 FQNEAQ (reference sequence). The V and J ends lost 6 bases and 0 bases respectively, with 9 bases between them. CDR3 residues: CASSRTDSYEQYV. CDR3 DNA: TGTGCCAGCAGTCGGACAGACTCCTACGAGCAGTACGTC.

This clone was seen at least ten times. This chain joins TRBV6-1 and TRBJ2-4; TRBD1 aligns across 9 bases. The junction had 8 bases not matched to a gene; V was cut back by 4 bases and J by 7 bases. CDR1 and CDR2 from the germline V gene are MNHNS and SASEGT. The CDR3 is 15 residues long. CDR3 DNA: TGTGCCAGCAGTGGAGGGACAGGGAGTAGGAACATTCAGTACTTC. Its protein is CASSGGTGSRNIQYF.